This T cell receptor beta chain derives from a study of blood T cell repertoires in COVID-19. Looking at the study overall: Samples of COVID-19 (acute and convalescent) were obtained from the United States, Italy and Spain.

The repertoire was sequenced with immunoSEQ multiplex PCR; TCRdb's copy has only in-frame clones and lacks some. The data show hundreds of thousands of clones, around 86% seen once. With V trimmed by 4 bases and J by 4 bases, 1 base remained unmatched. From germline, CDR1 is SGHDT and CDR2 YYEEEE. CDR3 size: 13 residues. Sequencing used peripheral blood. This rearrangement joins TRBV5-6 to TRBJ2-3; 9 bases agree with TRBD1. This sequence originates from a woman between 25 and 40 years old with active or convalescent COVID-19. The CDR3 loop reads CASSGDRADTQYF. CDR3 coding DNA: TGTGCCAGCAGCGGGGACAGGGCAGATACGCAGTATTTT.